Included here is one T cell receptor beta chain sequence, with context. Profiling relied on immunoSEQ multiplex PCR, and the TCRdb table lists in-frame clones only, not all of them. The table records more than 65,000 clones, around 83% of them present only once. Trimming removed 1 base at V and 0 bases at J, with 9 bases between. There are 15 residues in the CDR3. CDR1 and CDR2 (germline): MGHRA, YSYEKL. The source of the sample is a study of blood T cell repertoires in COVID-19. For the study at large: Samples taken during acute and convalescent COVID-19 were collected in the United States, Italy and Spain. In each case, the material was cDNA or gDNA derived from T cells, B-cell-depleted T cells, or PBMCs.

The V call is TRBV4-1, the J call TRBJ1-1, with TRBD1 as a possible D gene (5 bases). This TCR derives from a woman aged 80 or older with acute or convalescent COVID-19. The specimen sequenced was peripheral blood. Written as DNA, the CDR3 is TGCGCCAGCAGCCAAGCGGAGGGGATGAACACTGAAGCTTTCTTT. Its protein product is CASSQAEGMNTEAFF.